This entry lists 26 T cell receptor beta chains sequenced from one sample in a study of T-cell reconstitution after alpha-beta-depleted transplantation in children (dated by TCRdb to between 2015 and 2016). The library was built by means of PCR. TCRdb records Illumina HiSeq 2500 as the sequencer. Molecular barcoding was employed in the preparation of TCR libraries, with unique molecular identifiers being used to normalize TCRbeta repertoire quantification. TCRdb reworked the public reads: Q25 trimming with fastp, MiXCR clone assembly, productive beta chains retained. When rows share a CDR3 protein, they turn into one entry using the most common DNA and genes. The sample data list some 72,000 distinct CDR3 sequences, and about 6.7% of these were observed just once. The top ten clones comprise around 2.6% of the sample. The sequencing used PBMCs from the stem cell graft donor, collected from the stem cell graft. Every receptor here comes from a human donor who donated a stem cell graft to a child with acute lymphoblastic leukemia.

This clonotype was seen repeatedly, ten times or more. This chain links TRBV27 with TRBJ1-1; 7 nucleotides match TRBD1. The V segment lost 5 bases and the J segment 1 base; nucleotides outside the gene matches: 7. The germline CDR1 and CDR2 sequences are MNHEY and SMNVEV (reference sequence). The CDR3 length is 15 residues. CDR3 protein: CASSPLGQKNTEAFF. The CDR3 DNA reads TGTGCCAGCAGTCCCTTGGGACAGAAGAACACTGAAGCTTTCTTT.

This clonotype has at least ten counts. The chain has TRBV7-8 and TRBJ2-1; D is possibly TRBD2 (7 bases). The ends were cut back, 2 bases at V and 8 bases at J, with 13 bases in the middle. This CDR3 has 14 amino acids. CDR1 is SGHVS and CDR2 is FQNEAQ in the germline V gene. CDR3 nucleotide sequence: TGTGCCAGCAGCTTATTCTGGGGGGGCGATGAGCAGTTCTTC. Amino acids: CASSLFWGGDEQFF.

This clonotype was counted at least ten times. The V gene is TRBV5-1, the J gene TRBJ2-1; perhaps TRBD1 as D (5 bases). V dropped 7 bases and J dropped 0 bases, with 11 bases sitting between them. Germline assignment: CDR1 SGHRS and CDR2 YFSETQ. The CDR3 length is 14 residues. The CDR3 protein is CASDTGSSYNEQFF. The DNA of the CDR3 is TGCGCCAGCGATACAGGTTCCTCCTACAATGAGCAGTTCTTC.

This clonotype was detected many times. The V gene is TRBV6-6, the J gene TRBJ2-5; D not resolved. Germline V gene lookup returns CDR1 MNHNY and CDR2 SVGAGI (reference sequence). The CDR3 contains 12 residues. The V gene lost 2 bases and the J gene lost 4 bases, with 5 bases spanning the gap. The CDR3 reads CASSYPVETQYF. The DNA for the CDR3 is TGTGCCAGCAGTTACCCGGTAGAGACCCAGTACTTC.

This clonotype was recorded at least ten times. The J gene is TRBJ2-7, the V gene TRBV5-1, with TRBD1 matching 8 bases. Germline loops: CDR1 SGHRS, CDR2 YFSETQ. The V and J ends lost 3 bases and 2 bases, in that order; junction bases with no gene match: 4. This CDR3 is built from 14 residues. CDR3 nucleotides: TGCGCCAGCAGCTCCGTACAGGGGGCCTACGAGCAGTACTTC. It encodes CASSSVQGAYEQYF.

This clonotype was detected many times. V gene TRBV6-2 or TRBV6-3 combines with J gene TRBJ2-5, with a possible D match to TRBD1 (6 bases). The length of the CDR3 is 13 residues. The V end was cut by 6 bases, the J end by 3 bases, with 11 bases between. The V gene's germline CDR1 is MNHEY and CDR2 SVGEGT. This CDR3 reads CASRSWTEETQYF. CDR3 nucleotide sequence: TGTGCCAGCAGGAGCTGGACAGAAGAGACCCAGTACTTC.

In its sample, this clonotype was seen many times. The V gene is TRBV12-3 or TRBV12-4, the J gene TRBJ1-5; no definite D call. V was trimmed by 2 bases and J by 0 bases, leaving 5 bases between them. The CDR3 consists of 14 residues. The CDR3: CASSLSSSNQPQHF. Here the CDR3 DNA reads TGTGCCAGCAGTTTAAGTAGTAGCAATCAGCCCCAGCATTTT.

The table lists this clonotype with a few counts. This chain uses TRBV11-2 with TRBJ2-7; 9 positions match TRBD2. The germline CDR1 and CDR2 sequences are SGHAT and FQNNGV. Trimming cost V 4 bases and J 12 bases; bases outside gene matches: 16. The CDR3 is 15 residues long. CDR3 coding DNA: TGTGCCAGCAGCTCCCCCCGGTTAGCGGGAGTTTACCCGTACTTC. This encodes CASSSPRLAGVYPYF.

DNA of the CDR3: TGTGCCAGCTCACCAAAGGACAGCAATAATTCACCCCTCCACTTT. Protein product: CASSPKDSNNSPLHF. The rearrangement uses TRBV18 and TRBJ1-6, with a weak D call TRBD1 (6 bases). Germline V lookup: CDR1 KGHSH, CDR2 LQKENI. The V gene lost 2 bases and the J gene lost 5 bases, with 10 bases spanning the gap. The CDR3 is 15 residues long.

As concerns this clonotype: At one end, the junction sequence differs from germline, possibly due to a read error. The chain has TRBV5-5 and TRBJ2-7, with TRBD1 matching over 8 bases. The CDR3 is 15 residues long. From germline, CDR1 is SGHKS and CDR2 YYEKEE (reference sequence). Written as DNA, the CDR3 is TGTGCCAGCAGCTTGTTGGGGCAGGGGGCGTACGAGAAGTACTTC. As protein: CASSLLGQGAYEKYF.

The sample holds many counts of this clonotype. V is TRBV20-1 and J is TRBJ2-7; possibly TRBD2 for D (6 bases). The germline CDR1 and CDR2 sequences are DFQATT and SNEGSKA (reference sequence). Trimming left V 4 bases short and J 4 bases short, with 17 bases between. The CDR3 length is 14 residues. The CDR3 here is CSATGWAGRYEQYF. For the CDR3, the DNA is TGCAGTGCTACGGGGTGGGCGGGAAGGTACGAGCAGTACTTC.

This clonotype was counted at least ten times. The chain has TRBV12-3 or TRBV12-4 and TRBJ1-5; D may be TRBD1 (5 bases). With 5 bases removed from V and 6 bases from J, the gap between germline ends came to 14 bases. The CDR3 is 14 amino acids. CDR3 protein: CASSTTQGSQPQHF. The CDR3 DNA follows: TGTGCCAGCAGTACCACCCAGGGAAGTCAGCCCCAGCATTTT.

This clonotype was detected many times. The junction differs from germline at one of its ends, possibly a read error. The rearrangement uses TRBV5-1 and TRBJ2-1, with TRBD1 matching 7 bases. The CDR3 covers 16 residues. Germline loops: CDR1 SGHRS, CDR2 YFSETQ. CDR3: CASSQALMKTRDSLLF. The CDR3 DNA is TGCGCCAGCAGCCAAGCGCTAATGAAAACCCGGGACAGTCTCCTCTTC.

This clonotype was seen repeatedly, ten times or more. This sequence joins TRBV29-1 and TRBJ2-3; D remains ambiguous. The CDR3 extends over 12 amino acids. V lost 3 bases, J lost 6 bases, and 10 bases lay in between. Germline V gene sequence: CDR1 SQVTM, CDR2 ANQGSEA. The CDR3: CSVDPGRDTQYF. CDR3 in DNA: TGCAGCGTTGACCCAGGACGGGATACGCAGTATTTT.

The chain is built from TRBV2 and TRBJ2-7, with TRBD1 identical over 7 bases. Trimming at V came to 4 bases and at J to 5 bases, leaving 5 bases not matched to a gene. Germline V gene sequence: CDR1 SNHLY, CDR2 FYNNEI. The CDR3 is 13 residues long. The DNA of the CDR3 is TGTGCCAGCAGTGGTCGACAGGGAGACGAGCAGTACTTC. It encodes CASSGRQGDEQYF.

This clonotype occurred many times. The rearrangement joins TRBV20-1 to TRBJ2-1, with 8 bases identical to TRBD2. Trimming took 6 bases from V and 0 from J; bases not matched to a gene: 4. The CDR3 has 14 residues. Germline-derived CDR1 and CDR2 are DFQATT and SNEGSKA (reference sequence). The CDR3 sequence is CSALAGSSYNEQFF. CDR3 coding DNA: TGCAGTGCCCTAGCGGGTAGCTCCTACAATGAGCAGTTCTTC.

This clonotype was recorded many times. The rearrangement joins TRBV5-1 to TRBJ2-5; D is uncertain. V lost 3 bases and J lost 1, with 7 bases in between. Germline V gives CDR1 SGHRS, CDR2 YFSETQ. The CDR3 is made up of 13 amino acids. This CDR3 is CASSWAPQETQYF. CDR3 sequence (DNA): TGCGCCAGCAGCTGGGCCCCCCAAGAGACCCAGTACTTC.

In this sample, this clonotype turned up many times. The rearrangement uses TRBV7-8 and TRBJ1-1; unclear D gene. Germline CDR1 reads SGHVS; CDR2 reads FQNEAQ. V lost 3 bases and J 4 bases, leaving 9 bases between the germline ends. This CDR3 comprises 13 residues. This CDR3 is CASSFGEFTEAFF. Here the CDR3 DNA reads TGTGCCAGCAGCTTCGGGGAATTCACTGAAGCTTTCTTT.

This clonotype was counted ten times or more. The CDR3 is CASSVLAAQETQYF. The CDR3 DNA sequence: TGTGCCAGCAGCGTATTAGCGGCACAAGAGACCCAGTACTTC. The J gene is TRBJ2-5, the V gene TRBV9, with a weak D call TRBD2 (6 bases). Germline loops: CDR1 SGDLS, CDR2 YYNGEE. The CDR3 totals 14 residues. Trimming took 1 base from V and 2 from J, leaving 9 bases between them.

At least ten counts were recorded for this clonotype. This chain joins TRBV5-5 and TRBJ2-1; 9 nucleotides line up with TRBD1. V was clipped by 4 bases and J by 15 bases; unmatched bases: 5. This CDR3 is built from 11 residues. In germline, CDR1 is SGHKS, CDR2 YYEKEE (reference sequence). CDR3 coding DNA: TGTGCCAGCAGCCGAGGGACAGGGACGTTCTTC. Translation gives CASSRGTGTFF.

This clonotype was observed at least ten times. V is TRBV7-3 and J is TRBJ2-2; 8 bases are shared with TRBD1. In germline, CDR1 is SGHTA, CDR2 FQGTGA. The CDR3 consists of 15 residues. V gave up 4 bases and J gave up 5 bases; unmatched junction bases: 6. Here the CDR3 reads CASSSGQGGTGELFF. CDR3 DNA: TGTGCCAGCAGCTCCGGACAGGGAGGAACCGGGGAGCTGTTTTTT.

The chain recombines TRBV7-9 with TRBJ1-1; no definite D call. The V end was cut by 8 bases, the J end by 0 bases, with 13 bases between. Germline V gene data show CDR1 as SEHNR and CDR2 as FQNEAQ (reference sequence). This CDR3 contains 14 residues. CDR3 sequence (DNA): TGTGCCAGCGTCAATTGGCCCATGAACACTGAAGCTTTCTTT. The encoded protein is CASVNWPMNTEAFF.

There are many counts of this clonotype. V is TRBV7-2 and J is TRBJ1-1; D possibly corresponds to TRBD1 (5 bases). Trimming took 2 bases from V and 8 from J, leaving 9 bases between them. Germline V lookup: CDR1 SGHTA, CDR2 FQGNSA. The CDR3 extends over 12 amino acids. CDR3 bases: TGTGCCAGCAGCTTATACGGGACGGAAGCTTTCTTT. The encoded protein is CASSLYGTEAFF.

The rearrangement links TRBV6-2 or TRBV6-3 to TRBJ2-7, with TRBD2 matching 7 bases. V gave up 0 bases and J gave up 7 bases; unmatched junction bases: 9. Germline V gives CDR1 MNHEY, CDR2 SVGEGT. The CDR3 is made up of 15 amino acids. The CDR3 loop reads CASSYSILGLKEQYF. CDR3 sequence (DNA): TGTGCCAGCAGTTACTCGATTTTGGGACTAAAAGAGCAGTACTTC.

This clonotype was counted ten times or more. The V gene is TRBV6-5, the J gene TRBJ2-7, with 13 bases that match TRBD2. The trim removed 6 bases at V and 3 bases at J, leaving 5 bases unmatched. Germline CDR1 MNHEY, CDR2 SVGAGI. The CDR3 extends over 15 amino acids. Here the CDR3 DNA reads TGTGCCAGCAGACAGGGACTAGCGGGAAGCTACGAGCAGTACTTC. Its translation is CASRQGLAGSYEQYF.

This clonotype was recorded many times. The CDR3 loop reads CASKEGGTDTQYF. The CDR3 bases are TGCGCCAGCAAGGAGGGAGGCACAGATACGCAGTATTTT. The chain links TRBV10-1 to TRBJ2-3, with a tentative D call TRBD2 (6 bases). V lost 7 bases and J 1 base, leaving 9 bases between the germline ends. Germline lookup yields CDR1 WNHNN and CDR2 SYGVQD (reference sequence). There are 13 residues in the CDR3.